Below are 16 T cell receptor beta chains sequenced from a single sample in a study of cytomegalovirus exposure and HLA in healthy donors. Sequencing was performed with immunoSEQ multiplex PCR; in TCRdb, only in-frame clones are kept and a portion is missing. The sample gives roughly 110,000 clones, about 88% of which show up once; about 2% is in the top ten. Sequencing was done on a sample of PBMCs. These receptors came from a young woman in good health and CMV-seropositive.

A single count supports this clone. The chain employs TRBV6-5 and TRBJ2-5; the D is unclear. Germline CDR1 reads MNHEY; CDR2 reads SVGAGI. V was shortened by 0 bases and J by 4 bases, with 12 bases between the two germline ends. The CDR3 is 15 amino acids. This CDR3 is CASSYSILVTETQYF. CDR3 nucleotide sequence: TGTGCCAGCAGTTACTCGATTCTAGTGACAGAGACCCAGTACTTC.

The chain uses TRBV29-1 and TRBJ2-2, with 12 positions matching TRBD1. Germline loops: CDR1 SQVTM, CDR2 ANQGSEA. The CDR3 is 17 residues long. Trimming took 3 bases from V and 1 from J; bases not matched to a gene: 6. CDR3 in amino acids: CSVEGDRGPRNTGELFF. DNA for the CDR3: TGCAGCGTTGAGGGGGACAGGGGGCCAAGGAACACCGGGGAGCTGTTTTTT.

The CDR3 region is CASRGGTGGQPQHF. The CDR3 DNA sequence: TGTGCCAGCAGGGGGGGGACAGGGGGTCAGCCCCAGCATTTT. V and J are TRBV27 and TRBJ1-5; 11 bases agree with TRBD1. The CDR3 runs 14 residues. V was clipped by 6 bases and J by 6 bases; unmatched bases: 4. Germline V lookup: CDR1 MNHEY, CDR2 SMNVEV (reference sequence).

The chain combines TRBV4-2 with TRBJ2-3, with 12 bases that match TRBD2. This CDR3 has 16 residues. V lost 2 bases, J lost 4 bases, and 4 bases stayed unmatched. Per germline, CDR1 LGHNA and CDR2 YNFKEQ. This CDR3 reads CASSQSLAGGADTQYF. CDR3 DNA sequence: TGTGCCAGCAGCCAATCCCTAGCGGGGGGGGCAGATACGCAGTATTTT.

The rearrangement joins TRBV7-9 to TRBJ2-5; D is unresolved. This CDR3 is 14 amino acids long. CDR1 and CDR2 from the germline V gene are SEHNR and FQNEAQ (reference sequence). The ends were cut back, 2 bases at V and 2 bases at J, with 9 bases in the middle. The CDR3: CASSLPNIQETQYF. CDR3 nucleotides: TGTGCCAGCAGCTTACCCAACATTCAAGAGACCCAGTACTTC.

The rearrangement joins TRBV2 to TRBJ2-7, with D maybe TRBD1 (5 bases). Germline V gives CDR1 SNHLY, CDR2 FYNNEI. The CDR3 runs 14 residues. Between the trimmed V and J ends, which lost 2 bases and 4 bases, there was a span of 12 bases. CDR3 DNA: TGTGCCAGCAGTGAACAGGGAATCGGTTACGAGCAGTACTTC. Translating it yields CASSEQGIGYEQYF.

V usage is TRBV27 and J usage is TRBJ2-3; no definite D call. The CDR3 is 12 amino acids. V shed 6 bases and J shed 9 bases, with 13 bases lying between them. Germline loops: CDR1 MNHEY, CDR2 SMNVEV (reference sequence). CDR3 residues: CASSSGFLTQYF. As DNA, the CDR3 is TGTGCCAGCAGCTCAGGATTCCTGACGCAGTATTTT.

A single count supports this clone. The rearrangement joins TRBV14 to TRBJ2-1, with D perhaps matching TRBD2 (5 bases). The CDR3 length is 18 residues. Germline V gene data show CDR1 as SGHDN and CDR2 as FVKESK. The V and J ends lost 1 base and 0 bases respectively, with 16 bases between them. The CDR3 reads CASSQAFGLPSSYNEQFF. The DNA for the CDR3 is TGTGCCAGCAGCCAAGCTTTTGGACTCCCCAGCTCCTACAATGAGCAGTTCTTC. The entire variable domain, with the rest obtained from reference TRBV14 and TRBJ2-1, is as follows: EAGVTQFPSHSVIEKGQTVTLRCDPISGHDNLYWYRRVMGKEIKFLLHFVKESKQDESGMPNNRFLAERTGGTYSTLKVQPAELEDSGVYFCASSQAFGLPSSYNEQFFGPGTRLTVL.

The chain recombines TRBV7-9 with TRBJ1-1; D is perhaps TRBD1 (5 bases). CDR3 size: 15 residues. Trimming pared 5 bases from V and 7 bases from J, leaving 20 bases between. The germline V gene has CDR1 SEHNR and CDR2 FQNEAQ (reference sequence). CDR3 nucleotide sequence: TGTGCCAGCAGCCCCACCTCAGGGATATCCTTTGAAGCTTTCTTT. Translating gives CASSPTSGISFEAFF.

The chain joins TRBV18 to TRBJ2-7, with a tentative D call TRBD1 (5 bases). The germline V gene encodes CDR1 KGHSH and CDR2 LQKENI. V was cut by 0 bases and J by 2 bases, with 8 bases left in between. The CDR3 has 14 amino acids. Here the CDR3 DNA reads TGTGCCAGCTCACCACCGGACATACCCTACGAGCAGTACTTC. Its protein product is CASSPPDIPYEQYF.

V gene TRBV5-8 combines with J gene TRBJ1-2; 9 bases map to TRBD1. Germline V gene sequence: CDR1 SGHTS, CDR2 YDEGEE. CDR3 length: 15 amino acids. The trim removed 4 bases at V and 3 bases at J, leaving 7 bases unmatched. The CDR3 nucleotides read TGTGCCAGCAGCCCATGGGGACAGGGATACTATGGCTACACCTTC. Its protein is CASSPWGQGYYGYTF.

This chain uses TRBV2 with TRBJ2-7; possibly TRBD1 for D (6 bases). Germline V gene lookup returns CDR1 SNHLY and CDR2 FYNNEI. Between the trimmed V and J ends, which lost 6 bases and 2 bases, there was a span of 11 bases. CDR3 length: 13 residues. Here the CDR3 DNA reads TGTGCCAGCAGACAGACAGGAGCCTACGAGCAGTACTTC. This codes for CASRQTGAYEQYF.

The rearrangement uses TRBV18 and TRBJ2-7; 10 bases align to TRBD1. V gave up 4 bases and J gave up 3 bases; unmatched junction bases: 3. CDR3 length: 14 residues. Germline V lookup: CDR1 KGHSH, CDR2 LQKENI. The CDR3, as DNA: TGTGCCAGCTCACTCCGGGACAGGGGCTACGAGCAGTACTTC. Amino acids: CASSLRDRGYEQYF.

The DNA of the CDR3 is TGTGCCAGCTCACCACCGAACAGGGACTATGGCTACACCTTC. Amino acid sequence: CASSPPNRDYGYTF. The V and J genes are TRBV18 and TRBJ1-2; weak D call: TRBD1 (6 bases). The CDR3 has 14 amino acids. The ends were cut back, 0 bases at V and 3 bases at J, with 8 bases in the middle. Per the germline V gene, CDR1 is KGHSH and CDR2 is LQKENI. Full variable domain (remainder filled in from reference TRBV18 and TRBJ1-2): NAGVMQNPRHLVRRRGQEARLRCSPMKGHSHVYWYRQLPEEGLKFMVYLQKENIIDESGMPKERFSAEFPKEGPSILRIQQVVRGDSAAYFCASSPPNRDYGYTFGSGTRLTVV.

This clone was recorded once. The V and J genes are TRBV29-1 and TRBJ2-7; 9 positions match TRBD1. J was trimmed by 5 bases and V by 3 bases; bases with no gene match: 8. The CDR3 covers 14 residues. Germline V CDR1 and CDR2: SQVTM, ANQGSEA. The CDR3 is CSVETPGTGNEQYF. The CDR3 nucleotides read TGCAGCGTTGAGACACCCGGGACAGGGAACGAGCAGTACTTC.

The CDR3 coding sequence is TGTGCCAGAAGGACAGCAAATCAGCCCCAGCATTTT. Its translation is CARRTANQPQHF. This chain uses TRBV19 with TRBJ1-5; tentatively, D is TRBD1 (6 bases). The germline V gene encodes CDR1 LNHDA and CDR2 SQIVND (reference sequence). This CDR3 comprises 12 residues. Trimming left V 9 bases short and J 4 bases short, with 10 bases between.